A selection of T cell receptor beta chains follows, all from one sample in a study of immune heterogeneity within non-small cell lung tumors. A single record per CDR3 protein comes from TCRdb applying MiXCR to the multiplex PCR reads. The profile shows fewer than 13,000 distinct CDR3 sequences, roughly 30% of them singletons. The sequencing input was lung tumor tissue. All receptors come from an older woman with non-small cell lung cancer. Both conserved end residues are part of each CDR3. The D gene is left open where the match is weak. A clone size is listed for some rows: how often the clone was seen (once, few, many), or a class if it is expanded.

D	J	V	size	DNA	CDR3
TRBD1	TRBJ1-1	TRBV20-1	medium-sized	TGCAGTGCTAGAGTGGGACAGGGGGCATTAAGCACTGAAGCTTTCTTT	CSARVGQGALSTEAFF
.	TRBJ2-3	TRBV4-2	many	TGTGCCAGCAGCCCGACAGAAATTAGCACAGATACGCAGTATTTT	CASSPTEISTDTQYF
.	TRBJ2-5	TRBV6-1	few	TGTGCCAGCGGAGCCTCTCTGGGGGGCGCGCAGACCCAGTACTTC	CASGASLGGAQTQYF
TRBD2	TRBJ2-1	TRBV2	medium-sized	TGTGCCAGCATATTAGCGGGAGGGGGGGATGAGCAGTTCTTC	CASILAGGGDEQFF
.	TRBJ2-1	TRBV7-2	few	TGTGCCAGCAGCTTAGCGCAGGCTTTCGGTGAGCAGTTCTTC	CASSLAQAFGEQFF
.	TRBJ1-2	TRBV6-1	.	TGTGCCAGCAGTCCTGACGGAGTATATGGCTACACCTTC	CASSPDGVYGYTF
.	TRBJ1-1	TRBV19	many	TGTGCCAGTAGTATTACAGTCCGGAACACTGAAGCTTTCTTT	CASSITVRNTEAFF
TRBD2	TRBJ2-1	TRBV12-3/TRBV12-4	.	TGTGCCAGCAGTTTATGGGGGGGCGCGGGGGGAAATGAGCAGTTCTTC	CASSLWGGAGGNEQFF
.	TRBJ1-1	TRBV4-3	.	TGCGCCAGCAGCCGTGTTCAGGGGGAAGCTTTCTTT	CASSRVQGEAFF
TRBD1	TRBJ1-5	TRBV7-9	medium-sized	TGTGCCAGCAGTTCAGGGGGCAGGGGCAATCAGCCCCAGCATTTT	CASSSGGRGNQPQHF
.	TRBJ1-2	TRBV28	many	TGTGCCAGCAGTTTAAGAAGGGGCTACACCTTC	CASSLRRGYTF
.	TRBJ1-5	TRBV7-2	.	TGTGCCAGCAGCCCTATAAACATACTACAGGGTAGGGGCAATCAGCCCCAGCATTTT	CASSPINILQGRGNQPQHF
.	TRBJ1-1	TRBV9	.	TGTGCCAGCAGCGCAGCCCCAGGCGACACTGAAGCTTTCTTT	CASSAAPGDTEAFF
TRBD1	TRBJ2-1	TRBV19	medium-sized	TGTGCCAGTAGTACCCGGACAGGGCTGAGCCTAGCGTTCAACAATGAGCAGTTCTTC	CASSTRTGLSLAFNNEQFF
TRBD2	TRBJ2-7	TRBV18	many	TGTGCCAGCTCACCCTGGTGGGCTAGCGGGAGGCACGAGCAGTACTTC	CASSPWWASGRHEQYF
TRBD1	TRBJ2-4	TRBV11-2	.	TGTGCCAGCATCGAAGGACAGGGGAGGGTGGCCAAAAACATTCAGTACTTC	CASIEGQGRVAKNIQYF
.	TRBJ2-1	TRBV12-3/TRBV12-4	few	TGTGCCAGCAGTCCCCGTGGGGGATCCGATGATCAGTTCTTC	CASSPRGGSDDQFF
.	TRBJ1-1	TRBV7-9	.	TGTGCCAGCAGCTTTTCACGCCCGCGGGGAATGAACACTGAAGCTTTCTTT	CASSFSRPRGMNTEAFF
.	TRBJ2-3	TRBV11-2	few	TGTGCCAGCAGCCCACGGCCCGTCCGGACAGATACGCAGTATTTT	CASSPRPVRTDTQYF
.	TRBJ1-6	TRBV28	many	TGTGCCAGCAGTACCGGACCGCCCGTTAATTCACCCCTCCACTTT	CASSTGPPVNSPLHF
TRBD1	TRBJ2-7	TRBV27	medium-sized	TGTGCCAGCATGATCTCCATCGGGACAGGGTACGAGCAGTACTTC	CASMISIGTGYEQYF
.	TRBJ1-6	TRBV10-3	.	TGTGCCATCAGGGGGGGAACTAATTCACCCCTCCACTTT	CAIRGGTNSPLHF
TRBD1	TRBJ2-3	TRBV28	medium-sized	TGTGCCAGCAGTAGGACAGGGGGCGTAAATACGCAGTATTTT	CASSRTGGVNTQYF
.	TRBJ1-5	TRBV30	few	TGTGCCTGGAGTGTAGGGGGGGAACAGCCCCAGCATTTT	CAWSVGGEQPQHF
.	TRBJ2-1	TRBV6-2/TRBV6-3	many	TGTGCCAGCAGTTACGAGACAAACAATGAGCAGTTCTTC	CASSYETNNEQFF
.	TRBJ1-4	TRBV19	medium-sized	TGTGCCAGTGCCCATGAGGGGCGCGGTGAAAAACTGTTTTTT	CASAHEGRGEKLFF
.	TRBJ2-7	TRBV28	.	TGTGCCAGCAGTTCGGGACGGCGGACCTACGAGCAGTACTTC	CASSSGRRTYEQYF
TRBD2	TRBJ2-3	TRBV15	medium-sized	TGTGCCACCAACCCTAGGGAGGGATACAGCACAGATACGCAGTATTTT	CATNPREGYSTDTQYF
.	TRBJ1-2	TRBV19	.	TGTGCCAGTAGTATTGGGGCAGGAAACTATGGCTACACCTTC	CASSIGAGNYGYTF